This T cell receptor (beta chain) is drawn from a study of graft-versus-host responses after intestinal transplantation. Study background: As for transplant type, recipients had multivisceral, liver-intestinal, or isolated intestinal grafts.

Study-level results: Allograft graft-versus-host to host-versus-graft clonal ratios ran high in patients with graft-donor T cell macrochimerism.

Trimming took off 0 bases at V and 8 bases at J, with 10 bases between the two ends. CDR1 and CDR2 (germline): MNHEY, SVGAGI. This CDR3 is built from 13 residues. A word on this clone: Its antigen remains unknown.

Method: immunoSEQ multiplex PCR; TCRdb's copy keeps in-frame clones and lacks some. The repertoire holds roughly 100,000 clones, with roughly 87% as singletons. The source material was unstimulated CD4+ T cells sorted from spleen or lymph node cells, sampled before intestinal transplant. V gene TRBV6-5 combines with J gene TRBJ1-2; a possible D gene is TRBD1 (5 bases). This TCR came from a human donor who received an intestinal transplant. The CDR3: CASSYSNQGGYTF. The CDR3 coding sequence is TGTGCCAGCAGTTACTCGAACCAGGGAGGCTACACCTTC.